One and the same sample provided the 22 T cell receptor beta chains below, sequenced in a study of blood T cell repertoires in COVID-19. Here immunoSEQ multiplex PCR was the method, and the copy in TCRdb shows in-frame clones only, minus some. The data contain around 250,000 clones, 80% to 90% of them seen just once; the ten biggest clones take up about 9.4%. The sequencing input was peripheral blood. All receptors come from a woman between 65 and 79 years old with COVID-19, enrolled during active disease.

This chain joins TRBV7-2 and TRBJ1-2; D gene ambiguous. Trimming left V 8 bases short and J 2 bases short, with 15 bases between. The length of the CDR3 is 14 residues. Per the germline V gene, CDR1 is SGHTA and CDR2 is FQGNSA. The CDR3 DNA sequence: TGTGCCAGCCAATCAAGGCAGGTGAACTATGGCTACACCTTC. Translated, it gives CASQSRQVNYGYTF.

The rearrangement joins TRBV7-2 to TRBJ2-5; 9 nucleotides align to TRBD2. The CDR3 totals 14 residues. After removal of 3 bases from V and 3 bases from J, the junction contained 2 bases not matched to a gene. Germline CDR1 and CDR2: SGHTA and FQGNSA. The CDR3 spells CASSLGLAEETQYF. CDR3 in DNA: TGTGCCAGCAGCTTGGGACTAGCAGAAGAGACCCAGTACTTC.

V and J are TRBV5-8 and TRBJ1-5; D ambiguous. V lost 2 bases, J lost 6 bases, and 15 bases lay in between. Germline V gene lookup returns CDR1 SGHTS and CDR2 YDEGEE. This CDR3 has 15 residues. The CDR3 nucleotides read TGTGCCAGCAGCTTCCCCAGGAGGATTAGTCAGCCCCAGCATTTT. As protein: CASSFPRRISQPQHF.

The chain carries TRBV19 and TRBJ2-5; D is possibly TRBD1 (6 bases). Germline assignment: CDR1 LNHDA and CDR2 SQIVND (reference sequence). The CDR3 sequence is 15 residues long. V was clipped by 1 base and J by 7 bases, with 16 bases between them. CDR3 nucleotides: TGTGCCAGTAGTATAGCCAGCAGGGGAATAGGGACCCAGTACTTC. Its protein is CASSIASRGIGTQYF.

The rearrangement uses TRBV30 and TRBJ2-5; 7 nucleotides line up with TRBD1. This CDR3 has 16 amino acids. Germline assignment: CDR1 GTSNPN and CDR2 SVGIG (reference sequence). V lost 0 bases, J lost 2 bases, and 9 bases stayed unmatched. This chain's CDR3 is CAWSVPSTGEQETQYF. The DNA of the CDR3 is TGTGCCTGGAGTGTACCCTCCACAGGGGAACAAGAGACCCAGTACTTC.

The V gene is TRBV2, the J gene TRBJ2-1; D may be TRBD2 (6 bases). The CDR3 consists of 15 residues. V was pared by 5 bases and J by 2 bases, with 13 bases between. Germline values: CDR1 SNHLY, CDR2 FYNNEI. CDR3 protein: CASSPLRTTYNEQFF. The CDR3, as DNA: TGTGCCAGCAGTCCTCTGAGGACTACCTACAATGAGCAGTTCTTC.

This chain links TRBV10-1 with TRBJ2-5; 16 positions match TRBD2. The CDR3 loop spans 18 amino acids. The V gene's germline CDR1 is WNHNN and CDR2 SYGVQD (reference sequence). With V trimmed by 0 bases and J by 5 bases, 6 bases remained unmatched. The CDR3 protein is CASSESGLAGGPAETQYF. In DNA, the CDR3 is TGCGCCAGCAGTGAGTCGGGACTAGCGGGAGGGCCCGCGGAGACCCAGTACTTC.

This clone was seen more than once but under ten times. This chain links TRBV5-4 with TRBJ2-7; 9 bases line up with TRBD1. Trimming took 0 bases from V and 3 from J; bases not matched to a gene: 4. The CDR3 length is 15 residues. Germline V gives CDR1 SGHNT, CDR2 YYREEE (reference sequence). In DNA form, the CDR3 reads TGTGCCAGCAGCTTGGGACAGGGGGGTTACTACGAGCAGTACTTC. Translating gives CASSLGQGGYYEQYF.

V is TRBV10-1 and J is TRBJ2-3; D possibly corresponds to TRBD2 (6 bases). Germline-derived CDR1 and CDR2 are WNHNN and SYGVQD (reference sequence). This CDR3 comprises 17 residues. V dropped 0 bases and J dropped 0 bases, with 13 bases sitting between them. The CDR3 loop reads CASSESPRGFSTDTQYF. CDR3 coding DNA: TGCGCCAGCAGTGAGTCCCCCCGGGGGTTTAGCACAGATACGCAGTATTTT.

The chain carries TRBV9 and TRBJ2-7; 7 bases map to TRBD1. The CDR3 has 15 amino acids. V lost 2 bases, J lost 2 bases, and 7 bases stayed unmatched. Germline V lookup: CDR1 SGDLS, CDR2 YYNGEE. CDR3 bases: TGTGCCAGCAGCGTGGGCCGGGACAGCACCTACGAGCAGTACTTC. It specifies CASSVGRDSTYEQYF. The full variable domain, in which reference TRBV9 and TRBJ2-7 provide the parts outside the CDR3, is DSGVTQTPKHLITATGQRVTLRCSPRSGDLSVYWYQQSLDQGLQFLIQYYNGEERAKGNILERFSAQQFPDLHSELNLSSLELGDSALYFCASSVGRDSTYEQYFGPGTRLTVT.

The genes are TRBV29-1 and TRBJ1-1; the D gene is possibly TRBD1 (5 bases). The CDR3 consists of 13 residues. Per the germline V gene, CDR1 is SQVTM and CDR2 is ANQGSEA. Trimming removed 8 bases at V and 0 bases at J, with 13 bases between. CDR3 residues: CSSSDRMNTEAFF. In DNA form, the CDR3 reads TGCAGCTCCTCAGACAGAATGAACACTGAAGCTTTCTTT.

This chain joins TRBV27 and TRBJ2-7; 13 bases match TRBD2. Per germline, CDR1 MNHEY and CDR2 SMNVEV (reference sequence). The J segment lost 1 base and the V segment lost 4 bases, leaving 10 bases of the junction unmatched. The CDR3 consists of 18 residues. CDR3 amino acids: CASSSSGTSGVVSYEQYF. In DNA form, the CDR3 reads TGTGCCAGCAGTTCCTCGGGGACTAGCGGGGTCGTATCCTACGAGCAGTACTTC.

The chain is built from TRBV28 and TRBJ1-1; perhaps TRBD1 as D (6 bases). Looked up from germline, CDR1 is MDHEN and CDR2 is SYDVKM. V dropped 8 bases and J dropped 1 base, with 8 bases sitting between them. This CDR3 has 12 amino acids. CDR3 bases: TGTGCCAGCGGGGGCAGGAACACTGAAGCTTTCTTT. Translated, it gives CASGGRNTEAFF.

The genes are TRBV20-1 and TRBJ1-5; possibly TRBD1 for D (6 bases). Per germline, CDR1 DFQATT and CDR2 SNEGSKA (reference sequence). Between the trimmed V and J ends, which lost 3 bases and 7 bases, there was a span of 22 bases. CDR3 length: 16 amino acids. The CDR3 protein is CSASAMVGGGGQPQHF. In nucleotides, the CDR3 is TGCAGTGCTAGTGCAATGGTCGGGGGAGGGGGACAGCCCCAGCATTTT.

The CDR3, as DNA: TGTGCCACCGGGGAACAAACCAACACTGAAGCTTTCTTT. Translating it yields CATGEQTNTEAFF. The chain uses TRBV28 and TRBJ1-1; D call uncertain. Germline V gene sequence: CDR1 MDHEN, CDR2 SYDVKM. The CDR3 contains 13 residues. V dropped 10 bases and J dropped 2 bases, with 14 bases sitting between them.

CDR3 in DNA: TGTGCCAGCAGTACGTGGACTAGCGTGAACACCGGGGAGCTGTTTTTT. Its protein product is CASSTWTSVNTGELFF. The chain recombines TRBV27 with TRBJ2-2; the match to TRBD2 covers 9 bases. CDR3 length equals 16 residues. Germline CDR1 and CDR2: MNHEY and SMNVEV (reference sequence). V shed 5 bases and J 1 base; nucleotides not matched to a gene: 5.

J is TRBJ2-4 and V is TRBV30; tentatively, D is TRBD2 (7 bases). CDR1 and CDR2 (germline): GTSNPN, SVGIG (reference sequence). Trimming shortened V by 3 bases and J by 1 base, and 13 bases separated the two germline ends. CDR3 length equals 15 residues. The CDR3 loop is CAWSLGGAAKNIQYF. The CDR3 DNA reads TGTGCCTGGAGCTTAGGGGGGGCGGCCAAAAACATTCAGTACTTC.

J is TRBJ1-5 and V is TRBV15; 7 bases agree with TRBD1. The germline gives CDR1 LNHNV, CDR2 YYDKDF (reference sequence). The length of the CDR3 is 14 residues. The V and J ends lost 0 bases and 7 bases, in that order; junction bases with no gene match: 3. The CDR3 region has the DNA TGTGCCACCAGCAGAGATCCGACAGGGCAGCCCCAGCATTTT. Protein product: CATSRDPTGQPQHF.

The chain joins TRBV12-5 to TRBJ2-3; D might be TRBD2 (5 bases). CDR3 length equals 16 residues. V gave up 6 bases and J gave up 2 bases, with 18 bases separating them. The germline CDR1 and CDR2 sequences are LGHNT and FRNRAP. CDR3 nucleotide sequence: TGTGCTAGTGGGAAAGCGGACGGACCTCACACAGATACGCAGTATTTT. It codes for CASGKADGPHTDTQYF.

There are a few counts of this clone. At the DNA level, this CDR3 is encoded by other sequences in the same sample as well. The genes are TRBV7-9 and TRBJ1-6, with 7 positions matching TRBD1. CDR3 length: 14 amino acids. Germline V CDR1 and CDR2: SEHNR, FQNEAQ (reference sequence). V gave up 5 bases and J gave up 8 bases; unmatched junction bases: 6. CDR3 amino acids: CASSLRQGDSPLHF. Written as DNA, the CDR3 is TGTGCCAGCAGCCTTAGACAGGGAGATTCACCCCTCCACTTT.

This chain links TRBV18 with TRBJ2-3, with D uncertain. Per germline, CDR1 KGHSH and CDR2 LQKENI. V dropped 3 bases and J dropped 2 bases, with 15 bases sitting between them. This CDR3 is built from 16 residues. Here the CDR3 reads CASSPDAPRYTDTQYF. CDR3 sequence (DNA): TGTGCCAGCTCACCGGATGCGCCGAGGTACACAGATACGCAGTATTTT. The full variable domain, completed using reference TRBV18 and TRBJ2-3, is NAGVMQNPRHLVRRRGQEARLRCSPMKGHSHVYWYRQLPEEGLKFMVYLQKENIIDESGMPKERFSAEFPKEGPSILRIQQVVRGDSAAYFCASSPDAPRYTDTQYFGPGTRLTVL.

CDR3 amino acids: CASSIGPGEAFF. The CDR3 DNA reads as TGTGCCAGTAGTATAGGTCCGGGTGAAGCTTTCTTT. The genes are TRBV19 and TRBJ1-1; D gene ambiguous. Germline V gene lookup returns CDR1 LNHDA and CDR2 SQIVND (reference sequence). The CDR3 has 12 residues. V dropped 1 base and J dropped 7 bases, with 7 bases sitting between them.